This T cell receptor (beta chain) emerged from a study of blood T cell repertoires in COVID-19. Whole-study context: COVID-19 samples collected from the United States, Italy and Spain covered acute and convalescent phases.

Per the study methods: Nucleated cell counts were estimated from reference gene primer amplification. Libraries were prepared by immunoSEQ multiplex PCR; TCRdb keeps only in-frame clonotypes and omits some of them. The V and J calls and clone size are taken from that table; D and trimming were inferred from the DNA. The data hold about 160,000 clones, with 85% to 90% observed a single time. This clonotype was obtained from a woman in her seventies with acute or convalescent COVID-19. The sample was peripheral blood.

This CDR3 is CASSRTSPSYYEQYF. Here the CDR3 DNA reads TGTGCCAGCTCGCGGACAAGCCCGTCTTACTACGAGCAGTACTTC. The V gene is TRBV18, the J gene TRBJ2-7, with D perhaps TRBD1 (5 bases). Trimming stripped 6 bases from V and 3 bases from J, with 18 bases between. CDR3 length: 15 residues. CDR1 is KGHSH and CDR2 is LQKENI in the germline V gene.